Detailed here is one T cell receptor (beta chain). Its recognized antigen is unknown. Per-nucleotide qualities are absent, and no much larger clonotype sits a single base away. The sample originates from a study of blood T cell repertoires in COVID-19 (dated by TCRdb to 2020 to 2021). At the level of the whole study: Collaborator samples came from the United States, Italy and Spain and covered acute and convalescent phases of COVID-19. The dataset comprised deeply sampled blood TCRbeta repertoires from subjects exposed to, actively infected with, or recovered from COVID-19. The prospective study material was composed of cDNA or gDNA derived from T cells, B-cell-depleted T cells, or PBMCs. A freely available public database, intended as a resource for researchers studying the immune response to SARS-CoV-2, is where the repertoires were released. The samples were drawn from the first 160 participants of the ongoing ImmuneRACE study and from 950 to 1,500 subjects provided by 6 global collaborators. A de-identified subject ID, COVID-19 status, age in years and sex were almost always included in the sample metadata. Where available, HLA class I and class II types were obtained from metadata supplied by the sample provider rather than from assay-based typing.

One collaborating source in Seattle enrolled patients during active infection and followed them longitudinally through the course of disease. Each collaborating institution followed its own protocols to collect whole blood in K2EDTA tubes. For TCRbeta analysis, collaborators shipped samples in one of three forms: frozen whole blood, isolated PBMCs, or DNA extracted from either of those sample types. Overall study results and their limits: The quantity of clinical and demographic metadata differed by source and by participant and was supplied without curation.

The immunoSEQ Assay, a bias-controlled multiplex PCR, was used to amplify TCRbeta CDR3 regions from genomic DNA. The original pipeline was this. Within the assay, amplification of reference gene primers was used to estimate how many nucleated cells each sample contained. To quantify the absolute abundance of each unique TCRbeta CDR3 rearrangement, sequence reads were collapsed and filtered. For each sample, productive Simpson clonality was calculated by taking the square root of Simpson's diversity index across productive rearrangements. TCRdb limited this immuneACCESS table to in-frame rearrangements with V and J called. A share of clones is missing; checked studies link under half to unresolved V genes, and the rest is unexplained. V and J calls and clone size come straight from that table; D and trimming were deduced from the DNA. Here the sample has tens of thousands of clones; around nine tenths occur a single time. The top ten hold under 5.5% of the sample.

Including cysteine and phenylalanine, the CDR3 has 15 amino acids. Only the CDR3 region is kept as DNA, spanning 45 bases read in frame from base 1. The V end loses 0 bases and the J end loses 3 bases, and a stretch of 9 bases separates them. Per the germline V gene, SGHRS is the CDR1 and YFSETQ is the CDR2. Recombination linked TRBV5-1 to TRBJ2-2; no D gene call is confident. The receptor's source is a man in his 60s with COVID-19, enrolled during active disease. Sequencing used peripheral blood. CDR3 region: CASSLDAGYTGELFF. The DNA is as follows: TGCGCCAGCAGCTTGGATGCAGGCTACACCGGGGAGCTGTTTTTT. The CDR3, completed at both ends by the reference TRBV5-1 and TRBJ2-2 genes, gives the full variable domain KAGVTQTPRYLIKTRGQQVTLSCSPISGHRSVSWYQQTPGQGLQFLFEYFSETQRNKGNFPGRFSGRQFSNSRSEMNVSTLELGDSALYLCASSLDAGYTGELFFGEGSRLTVL.